Listed below are T cell receptor beta chains from one sample, sequenced in a study of cytomegalovirus exposure and HLA in healthy donors. Profiling relied on immunoSEQ multiplex PCR, and the TCRdb table lists in-frame clones only, not all of them. The sample contains 160,000 or so clones, 82% of which appear only once. The specimen was PBMCs. The receptors stem from a male donor in good health and CMV-seropositive. Each CDR3 is given without its conserved first and last residue. D genes are given only for firm matches.

>TRBD1|TRBJ2-3|TRBV5-4
ASSFGQVTSTDTQY
>.|TRBJ1-5|TRBV7-9
ASSLARKGYSNQPQH
>.|TRBJ1-5|TRBV6-5
ASSFGVSYQPQH
>.|TRBJ1-5|TRBV11-2
ASSQGAGNQPQH
>.|TRBJ2-1|TRBV5-4
ASSFERDNEQF
>TRBD2|TRBJ2-3|TRBV11-3
ASSLERGTDTQY
>TRBD1|TRBJ2-5|TRBV5-4
ASSYGTAKETQY
>.|TRBJ1-1|TRBV5-3
ARSLGGTLNTEAF
>.|TRBJ2-6|TRBV6-5
ASSTPTGANVLT
>.|TRBJ1-3|TRBV9
ASSASQRRDTIY
>TRBD1|TRBJ1-1|TRBV28
ASIVYGTGGYTEAF
>TRBD2|TRBJ2-3|TRBV28
ASRTSGTDTQY
>.|TRBJ1-5|TRBV19
ASTKRSQGWDQPQH
>.|TRBJ1-4|TRBV18
ASSPFLVDSNEKLF
>TRBD1|TRBJ2-7|TRBV5-6
ASSLGDRGFWEQY
>.|TRBJ1-3|TRBV7-9
ASSAMEGNTIY
>.|TRBJ1-2|TRBV5-1
ASSVMQGGPGGYT
>TRBD1|TRBJ2-7|TRBV30
AWSRDRDYEQY
>.|TRBJ2-7|TRBV5-4
ASVGLGSEQY
>.|TRBJ1-6|TRBV30
AWSASLGKDSPLH
>.|TRBJ2-3|TRBV5-1
ASSLDGASADTQY
>.|TRBJ2-2|TRBV2
ASSGRHLTGELF
>.|TRBJ1-1|TRBV4-1
ASSQGRGYEAF
>TRBD1|TRBJ1-1|TRBV28
ASRGTGWNTEAF
>.|TRBJ1-1|TRBV28
ASSPPRWVTEAF
>.|TRBJ1-2|TRBV27
ASSPEGNYGYT
>.|TRBJ2-1|TRBV5-4
ASSQHLNEQF
>TRBD1|TRBJ1-1|TRBV30
AWSLQGADTEAF
>.|TRBJ1-3|TRBV15
ATSSRQAFSGNTIY
>.|TRBJ2-7|TRBV5-1
ATRQTPDYEQY
>TRBD1|TRBJ2-3|TRBV19
ASRARDREADTQY
>TRBD1|TRBJ2-2|TRBV6-1
ASSEGTGKGAGELF
>.|TRBJ1-1|TRBV28
ASSPHRPNTEAF
>TRBD2|TRBJ2-3|TRBV7-9
ASSSIAGGSTDTQY
>.|TRBJ1-1|TRBV5-1
ASSLRWSGGEAF
>TRBD1|TRBJ1-1|TRBV27
ASSLSPRTGQGGNTEAF
>TRBD1|TRBJ1-1|TRBV5-4
ASSLKQGENTEAF
>TRBD2|TRBJ2-7|TRBV30
AWSGAGGSYEQY
>.|TRBJ2-4|TRBV6-5
ASSRRGLGLNIQY
>TRBD2|TRBJ2-7|TRBV7-6
ASSLRLAGGSEQY
>.|TRBJ2-7|TRBV11-2
ASSLVNRDEQY
>.|TRBJ2-5|TRBV7-2
ASSPGGGGAVAQY
>.|TRBJ1-1|TRBV5-4
ASSQREGNTEAF
>TRBD1|TRBJ2-7|TRBV4-3
ASSQDIPFGRGQSYEQY
>.|TRBJ1-2|TRBV10-1
ASSRAVDYGYT
>TRBD1|TRBJ1-5|TRBV28
ASSRTGGGNQPQH
>TRBD1|TRBJ2-7|TRBV5-1
ASSLLGQGRYEQY
>TRBD2|TRBJ2-7|TRBV7-2
ASSPPGGLAGYEQY
>.|TRBJ2-3|TRBV5-6
ASSPRGMTDTQY
>TRBD1|TRBJ1-1|TRBV11-2
ASSSSQGAGEAF
>.|TRBJ2-7|TRBV27
ASSLYDGAYEQY
>TRBD2|TRBJ2-2|TRBV6-1
ASSSRTSGTGELF
>.|TRBJ2-7|TRBV18
ASSPTISGGAYEQY
>.|TRBJ1-5|TRBV10-2
ATQVSNQPQH